The 4 T cell receptor beta chains listed next were all sequenced from one sample in a study of blood T cells in healthy people across ages. A second about 6 to 12 cycle PCR used barcoded and J-beta primers. From the 5' RACE reads, TCRdb called clonotypes with MiXCR, one entry per CDR3 protein. The data contain around 780,000 distinct CDR3 sequences, approximately 53% of them singletons. The sample taken for sequencing was blood. The receptors stem from a man in his forties in good health.

J is TRBJ2-5 and V is TRBV12-3 or TRBV12-4; D uncertain. V was trimmed by 3 bases and J by 4 bases, leaving 6 bases between them. This CDR3 is 12 amino acids long. This chain's CDR3 is CASSFTLETQYF. CDR3 nucleotide sequence: TGTGCCAGCAGTTTTACCCTAGAGACCCAGTACTTC.

The chain carries TRBV10-3 and TRBJ1-1, with D perhaps TRBD1 (5 bases). V was clipped by 4 bases and J by 0 bases, with 15 bases between them. The CDR3 consists of 16 residues. Germline CDR1 is ENHRY and CDR2 is SYGVKD. CDR3 bases: TGTGCCATCAGTGTTACTAGGACAAGCATGAACACTGAAGCTTTCTTT. Protein: CAISVTRTSMNTEAFF.

The V and J genes are TRBV6-1 and TRBJ1-1; TRBD1 aligns across 9 bases. V trimming: 3 bases; J trimming: 4 bases; junction bases outside the gene matches: 6. Germline CDR1 and CDR2: MNHNS and SASEGT. The CDR3 covers 15 residues. CDR3 sequence: CASSEQTGGVTEAFF. CDR3 DNA sequence: TGTGCCAGCAGTGAGCAGACAGGGGGTGTCACTGAAGCTTTCTTT.

The chain employs TRBV24-1 and TRBJ2-2; D unclear. The CDR3 runs to 12 residues. Germline CDR1 is KGHDR and CDR2 is SFDVKD. Trimming removed 8 bases at V and 6 bases at J, with 9 bases between. The chain's CDR3 is CATMTVAGELFF. Here the CDR3 DNA reads TGTGCCACCATGACTGTCGCCGGGGAGCTGTTTTTT.